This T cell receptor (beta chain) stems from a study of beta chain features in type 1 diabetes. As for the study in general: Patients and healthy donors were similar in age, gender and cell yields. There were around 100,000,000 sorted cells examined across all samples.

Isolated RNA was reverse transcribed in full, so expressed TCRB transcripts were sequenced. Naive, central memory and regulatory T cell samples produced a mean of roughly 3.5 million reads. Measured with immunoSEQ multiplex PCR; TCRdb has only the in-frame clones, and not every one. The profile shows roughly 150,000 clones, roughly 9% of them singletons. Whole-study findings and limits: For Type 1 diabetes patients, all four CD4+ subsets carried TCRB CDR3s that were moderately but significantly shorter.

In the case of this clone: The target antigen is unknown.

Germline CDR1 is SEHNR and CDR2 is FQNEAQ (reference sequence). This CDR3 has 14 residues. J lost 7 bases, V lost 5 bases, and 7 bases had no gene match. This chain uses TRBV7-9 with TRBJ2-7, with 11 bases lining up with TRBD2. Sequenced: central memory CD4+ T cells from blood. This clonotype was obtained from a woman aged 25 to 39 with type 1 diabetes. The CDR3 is CASSTTSGSGEQYF. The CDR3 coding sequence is TGTGCCAGCAGCACAACTAGCGGGAGTGGTGAGCAGTACTTC.